The 26 T cell receptor beta chains presented below share a single source sample, sequenced in a study of OX40 agonist ivuxolimab in advanced cancers. Some clones are missing from TCRdb's copy, which holds only in-frame ones; the method was immunoSEQ multiplex PCR. The table records 65,000 to 90,000 clones, approximately 83% of them present only once. The sequenced sample was CD4+ or CD8+ T cells sorted from blood, obtained in a trial of the OX40 agonist ivuxolimab. These receptors were obtained from an adult with an advanced solid tumor such as melanoma, head and neck, liver or kidney cancer.

The rearrangement links TRBV6-5 to TRBJ2-7; 7 bases are shared with TRBD2. The CDR3 is made up of 15 amino acids. The germline V gene encodes CDR1 MNHEY and CDR2 SVGAGI. V trimming: 6 bases; J trimming: 1 base; junction bases outside the gene matches: 9. Here the CDR3 reads CASRALQAGSYEQYF. The CDR3 region has the DNA TGTGCCAGCAGAGCCCTCCAAGCGGGGTCCTACGAGCAGTACTTC.

This sequence joins TRBV5-4 and TRBJ2-5; 7 bases line up with TRBD1. The closer fit of TRBJ2-7 to the DNA end suggests the J call may be wrong. Per germline, CDR1 SGHNT and CDR2 YYREEE (reference sequence). The CDR3 sequence is 14 residues long. CDR3 in amino acids: CASSKDRLADEQYF. Here the CDR3 DNA reads TGTGCCAGCAGCAAGGACAGGTTGGCCGACGAGCAGTACTTC.

The chain carries TRBV29-1 and TRBJ1-1; perhaps TRBD1 as D (6 bases). Germline assignment: CDR1 SQVTM and CDR2 ANQGSEA. The CDR3 runs to 18 residues. The V end was cut by 1 base, the J end by 1 base, with 22 bases between. In nucleotides, the CDR3 is TGCAGCGTTGAAGTTGGCGCGGTCCGGGGGGCAAAGAACACTGAAGCTTTCTTT. This gives the protein CSVEVGAVRGAKNTEAFF.

The chain combines TRBV15 with TRBJ1-5, with a weak D call TRBD1 (5 bases). CDR3 length equals 16 residues. The ends were cut back, 5 bases at V and 4 bases at J, with 18 bases in the middle. Germline-derived CDR1 and CDR2 are LNHNV and YYDKDF (reference sequence). The CDR3 region is CATSDIGGGGNQPQHF. For the CDR3, the DNA is TGTGCCACCAGCGATATTGGGGGGGGAGGAAATCAGCCCCAGCATTTT.

V gene TRBV6-5 combines with J gene TRBJ1-1; D remains ambiguous. The length of the CDR3 is 12 residues. V was clipped by 6 bases and J by 3 bases, with 8 bases between them. Germline assignment: CDR1 MNHEY and CDR2 SVGAGI. The CDR3 nucleotides read TGTGCCAGCAGCCGGAGGGACACTGAAGCTTTCTTT. Its translation: CASSRRDTEAFF.

The chain couples TRBV10-2 to TRBJ2-3; the D gene is possibly TRBD2 (5 bases). V dropped 8 bases and J dropped 10 bases, with 13 bases sitting between them. Germline V gives CDR1 WSHSY, CDR2 SAAADI. The CDR3 covers 11 residues. The CDR3 coding sequence is TGCGCCAGCCGGGATCTGAGGGCGCAGTATTTT. Protein product: CASRDLRAQYF.

The chain carries TRBV11-2 and TRBJ2-3, with D perhaps matching TRBD2 (6 bases). The CDR3 extends over 15 amino acids. V dropped 3 bases and J dropped 1 base, with 11 bases sitting between them. Germline CDR1 reads SGHAT; CDR2 reads FQNNGV. CDR3 residues: CASSFDGGGTDTQYF. The DNA for the CDR3 is TGTGCCAGCAGCTTTGACGGAGGGGGCACAGATACGCAGTATTTT.

The chain couples TRBV27 to TRBJ1-5; the D gene is possibly TRBD1 (5 bases). The CDR3 runs 14 residues. The V and J ends lost 6 bases and 4 bases respectively, with 13 bases between them. Germline CDR1 MNHEY, CDR2 SMNVEV (reference sequence). The CDR3 reads CASSPQGINQPQHF. In DNA, the CDR3 is TGTGCCAGCAGCCCCCAGGGAATTAATCAGCCCCAGCATTTT.

The chain joins TRBV4-3 to TRBJ1-2, with D hard to call. The germline V and J ends were trimmed by 5 bases and 4 bases, with 14 bases remaining between them. Germline lookup yields CDR1 LGHNA and CDR2 YSLEER. The CDR3 has 14 amino acids. The CDR3 DNA reads TGCGCCAGCAGCAGAGAGCAGTCGAGCTATGGCTACACCTTC. It translates to CASSREQSSYGYTF.

The rearrangement links TRBV5-1 to TRBJ2-5; D possibly uses TRBD1 or TRBD2 (5 bases each). CDR1 and CDR2 (germline): SGHRS, YFSETQ. The CDR3 loop spans 15 amino acids. Trimming took off 2 bases at V and 0 bases at J, with 11 bases between the two ends. The CDR3 spells CASSFFRDHQETQYF. CDR3 in DNA: TGCGCCAGCAGCTTCTTCCGGGACCACCAAGAGACCCAGTACTTC.

CDR3 sequence (DNA): TGTGCCAGCAGTTACTCCCGGACAGGCGGTGAGCCCCAGCATTTT. This codes for CASSYSRTGGEPQHF. The V gene is TRBV6-6, the J gene TRBJ1-5; 7 bases are shared with TRBD1. V lost 0 bases, J lost 8 bases, and 7 bases stayed unmatched. CDR3 length equals 15 residues. The germline CDR1 and CDR2 sequences are MNHNY and SVGAGI (reference sequence).

The chain carries TRBV7-9 and TRBJ1-5; maybe TRBD1 (5 bases). Per germline, CDR1 SEHNR and CDR2 FQNEAQ (reference sequence). Trimming took off 2 bases at V and 3 bases at J, with 11 bases between the two ends. This CDR3 contains 15 residues. In nucleotides, the CDR3 is TGTGCCAGCAGCTTATCCCTTGGGGCCAATCAGCCCCAGCATTTT. Protein product: CASSLSLGANQPQHF.

The chain has TRBV6-4 and TRBJ2-1, with D perhaps TRBD1 (7 bases). The V and J ends lost 3 bases and 6 bases respectively, with 21 bases between them. The CDR3 sequence is 17 residues long. CDR1 MRHNA and CDR2 SNTAGT come from the germline V gene. The CDR3 sequence: CASSERAGAGGGNEQFF. In DNA form, the CDR3 reads TGTGCCAGCAGTGAGAGGGCTGGGGCAGGGGGAGGCAATGAGCAGTTCTTC.

The chain has TRBV7-2 and TRBJ2-1; TRBD2 aligns across 9 bases. CDR3 length: 15 amino acids. Germline V gene sequence: CDR1 SGHTA, CDR2 FQGNSA. The junction had 1 base not matched to a gene; V was cut back by 0 bases and J by 4 bases. CDR3 sequence: CASSLASGGYNEQFF. CDR3 nucleotides: TGTGCCAGCAGCTTAGCTAGCGGGGGATACAATGAGCAGTTCTTC.

This chain connects TRBV2 to TRBJ2-2; D is possibly TRBD1 (6 bases). Germline V gene lookup returns CDR1 SNHLY and CDR2 FYNNEI. This CDR3 spans 16 amino acids. V was trimmed by 6 bases and J by 4 bases, leaving 18 bases between them. The DNA of the CDR3 is TGTGCCAGCAGAAATAAACAGGGAGCTGTCACCGGGGAGCTGTTTTTT. Its translation is CASRNKQGAVTGELFF. Supplemented by reference TRBV2 and TRBJ2-2, the full variable domain reads EPEVTQTPSHQVTQMGQEVILRCVPISNHLYFYWYRQILGQKVEFLVSFYNNEISEKSEIFDDQFSVERPDGSNFTLKIRSTKLEDSAMYFCASRNKQGAVTGELFFGEGSRLTVL.

The chain links TRBV5-1 to TRBJ1-2, with D tentatively TRBD1 (5 bases). The V gene lost 1 base and the J gene lost 4 bases, with 14 bases spanning the gap. CDR3 length equals 15 residues. CDR1 SGHRS and CDR2 YFSETQ come from the germline V gene. CDR3 in DNA: TGCGCCAGCAGCTTGAGCAGCGGGGGAAGCTATGGCTACACCTTC. Amino acids: CASSLSSGGSYGYTF. Supplemented by reference TRBV5-1 and TRBJ1-2, the full variable domain reads KAGVTQTPRYLIKTRGQQVTLSCSPISGHRSVSWYQQTPGQGLQFLFEYFSETQRNKGNFPGRFSGRQFSNSRSEMNVSTLELGDSALYLCASSLSSGGSYGYTFGSGTRLTVV.

This rearrangement joins TRBV10-1 to TRBJ2-7; D may be TRBD1 (5 bases). CDR3 length equals 11 residues. Per germline, CDR1 WNHNN and CDR2 SYGVQD (reference sequence). The V end was cut by 5 bases, the J end by 6 bases, with 8 bases between. CDR3 amino acids: CASSSGFEQYF. The CDR3 region has the DNA TGCGCCAGCAGTTCAGGGTTCGAGCAGTACTTC.

This clone was seen a handful of times. The chain joins TRBV6-1 to TRBJ1-1; 7 nucleotides match TRBD1. V lost 6 bases, J lost 3 bases, and 4 bases stayed unmatched. CDR1 is MNHNS, CDR2 SASEGT, per germline. The CDR3 runs 13 residues. The CDR3 bases are TGTGCCAGCAGCCTGGACAGGTACACTGAAGCTTTCTTT. As protein: CASSLDRYTEAFF.

The chain links TRBV7-9 to TRBJ2-7; maybe TRBD2 (6 bases). V shed 5 bases and J shed 0 bases, with 8 bases lying between them. CDR1 is SEHNR and CDR2 is FQNEAQ in the germline V gene (reference sequence). The CDR3 totals 13 residues. The CDR3 spells CASSVGSSYEQYF. CDR3 sequence (DNA): TGTGCCAGCAGCGTCGGGAGCTCCTACGAGCAGTACTTC.

The chain recombines TRBV5-6 with TRBJ2-7, with 11 bases lining up with TRBD2. This CDR3 has 16 amino acids. In germline, CDR1 is SGHDT, CDR2 YYEEEE. Trimming cost V 0 bases and J 1 base; bases outside gene matches: 3. CDR3 residues: CASSLETSGASYEQYF. The CDR3 DNA follows: TGTGCCAGCAGCTTGGAGACTAGCGGGGCTTCCTACGAGCAGTACTTC.

CDR3 DNA: TGTGCCAGCAGCCTGTCTAGCGGGAGGGAACAGTTCTTC. This gives the protein CASSLSSGREQFF. V usage is TRBV6-5 and J usage is TRBJ2-1; 12 bases are shared with TRBD2. Germline assignment: CDR1 MNHEY and CDR2 SVGAGI. The CDR3 is made up of 13 amino acids. V lost 6 bases, J lost 13 bases, and 7 bases stayed unmatched.

V usage is TRBV5-6 and J usage is TRBJ1-4; 9 nucleotides align to TRBD1. Unmatched junction bases numbered 6, after V lost 2 bases and J lost 7 bases. Germline CDR1 is SGHDT and CDR2 is YYEEEE. The length of the CDR3 is 15 residues. The CDR3 bases are TGTGCCAGCAGCTTCTTTGCGACAGGGGGTGAAAAACTGTTTTTT. The encoded protein is CASSFFATGGEKLFF.

The V gene is TRBV10-3, the J gene TRBJ1-2; the D gene is possibly TRBD1 (6 bases). V shed 6 bases and J shed 4 bases, with 12 bases lying between them. This CDR3 region has 13 residues. Looked up from germline, CDR1 is ENHRY and CDR2 is SYGVKD. The CDR3 here is CAISPGQIYGYTF. In nucleotides, the CDR3 is TGTGCCATCAGCCCAGGACAGATCTATGGCTACACCTTC.

This clone was counted between two and nine times. The V and J genes are TRBV5-6 and TRBJ1-1; 7 bases map to TRBD1. The junction had 7 bases not matched to a gene; V was cut back by 4 bases and J by 4 bases. This CDR3 comprises 14 residues. The germline V gene encodes CDR1 SGHDT and CDR2 YYEEEE. CDR3 nucleotide sequence: TGTGCCAGCAGCCCGCCAGGGGGGGGCACTGAAGCTTTCTTT. It is translated as CASSPPGGGTEAFF.

The chain recombines TRBV5-6 with TRBJ2-7, with D maybe TRBD1 (6 bases). The V gene's germline CDR1 is SGHDT and CDR2 YYEEEE. The CDR3 spans 16 residues. V was cut by 4 bases and J by 0 bases, with 17 bases left in between. The CDR3, as DNA: TGTGCCAGCAGCATACCGGGACAAGGGAACTCCTACGAGCAGTACTTC. This gives the protein CASSIPGQGNSYEQYF.

This chain joins TRBV15 and TRBJ2-3; 10 nucleotides agree with TRBD1. Germline V gene lookup returns CDR1 LNHNV and CDR2 YYDKDF (reference sequence). CDR3 size: 15 residues. J gave up 4 bases and V 5 bases, and 6 bases lay outside the gene matches. The DNA of the CDR3 is TGTGCCACCAGCGGGGGACAGGGGAGCGCAGATACGCAGTATTTT. This sequence encodes CATSGGQGSADTQYF.